The 32 T cell receptor beta chains below all came from one sample that was sequenced in a study of OX40 agonist ivuxolimab in advanced cancers. Only in-frame clones appear in the TCRdb table, and some are missing; sequencing was by immunoSEQ multiplex PCR. The table lists about 61,000 clones, about 85% of them singletons. Sequencing used CD4+ or CD8+ T cells sorted from blood, obtained in a trial of the OX40 agonist ivuxolimab. These receptors all stem from an adult with an advanced solid tumor such as melanoma, head and neck, liver or kidney cancer.

This clone was observed a handful of times. The rearrangement uses TRBV18 and TRBJ1-1; TRBD1 is a possible D gene (5 bases). Trimming pared 4 bases from V and 0 bases from J, leaving 15 bases between. Looked up from germline, CDR1 is KGHSH and CDR2 is LQKENI. This CDR3 is 16 amino acids long. Here the CDR3 reads CASSRLGGDMNTEAFF. The DNA for the CDR3 is TGTGCCAGCTCACGGCTGGGGGGAGACATGAACACTGAAGCTTTCTTT.

This chain links TRBV7-3 with TRBJ2-2; D not certain. The CDR3 is 13 amino acids. The V gene lost 5 bases and the J gene lost 4 bases, with 8 bases spanning the gap. CDR1 and CDR2 (germline): SGHTA, FQGTGA. CDR3 loop: CASSASSTGELFF. CDR3 bases: TGTGCCAGCAGCGCCTCATCCACCGGGGAGCTGTTTTTT.

This chain connects TRBV18 to TRBJ1-2; D is possibly TRBD1 (6 bases). CDR3 length: 17 residues. CDR1 KGHSH and CDR2 LQKENI come from the germline V gene. V lost 3 bases and J lost 3, with 20 bases in between. In DNA form, the CDR3 reads TGTGCCAGCTCACCCACACGACAGGCGATACGAGACTATGGCTACACCTTC. Translating gives CASSPTRQAIRDYGYTF. Looking up the rest from reference TRBV18 and TRBJ1-2 gives the full variable domain: NAGVMQNPRHLVRRRGQEARLRCSPMKGHSHVYWYRQLPEEGLKFMVYLQKENIIDESGMPKERFSAEFPKEGPSILRIQQVVRGDSAAYFCASSPTRQAIRDYGYTFGSGTRLTVV.

This chain joins TRBV18 and TRBJ1-4; TRBD1 agrees at 8 bases. With 5 bases clipped from V and 8 bases from J, the junction kept 10 bases outside the gene matches. Germline CDR1 and CDR2: KGHSH and LQKENI. This CDR3 has 15 residues. As DNA, the CDR3 is TGTGCCAGCTCATCGAATCGACAGGGGCGGGAAAAACTGTTTTTT. It codes for CASSSNRQGREKLFF.

The rearrangement joins TRBV7-9 to TRBJ2-2; 8 positions match TRBD1. The V and J ends lost 6 bases and 7 bases, in that order; junction bases with no gene match: 7. This CDR3 has 14 residues. Germline V gene data show CDR1 as SEHNR and CDR2 as FQNEAQ (reference sequence). Here the CDR3 reads CASRSTGVNGELFF. Written as DNA, the CDR3 is TGTGCCAGCAGATCGACAGGGGTGAACGGGGAGCTGTTTTTT.

The chain combines TRBV5-5 with TRBJ2-7; tentative D call: TRBD2 (6 bases). This CDR3 has 14 amino acids. Per the germline V gene, CDR1 is SGHKS and CDR2 is YYEKEE (reference sequence). Deletions cut 0 bases from V and 4 bases from J, with 11 bases between. CDR3 nucleotide sequence: TGTGCCAGCAGCTTGGCGGCAGGGAGGTACGAGCAGTACTTC. Translation gives CASSLAAGRYEQYF.

The rearrangement links TRBV19 to TRBJ2-2; 8 nucleotides align to TRBD1. J lost 1 base, V lost 9 bases, and 10 bases had no gene match. The germline gives CDR1 LNHDA, CDR2 SQIVND (reference sequence). The CDR3 runs 16 residues. The CDR3 coding sequence is TGTGCCAGCACCCCGCCGGGGACAGGGAACACCGGGGAGCTGTTTTTT. It yields the protein CASTPPGTGNTGELFF.

This clone turned up a few times. Within the sample, other DNA sequences also encode this same CDR3. This chain uses TRBV27 with TRBJ2-2; no firm D call. V gave up 8 bases and J gave up 0 bases, with 4 bases separating them. The CDR3 has 12 residues. CDR1 and CDR2 from the germline V gene are MNHEY and SMNVEV (reference sequence). CDR3 in amino acids: CASRTNTGELFF. CDR3 DNA: TGTGCCAGCCGCACGAACACCGGGGAGCTGTTTTTT.

The chain combines TRBV7-9 with TRBJ2-1, with a weak D call TRBD2 (5 bases). The CDR3 length is 15 residues. Germline CDR1 SEHNR, CDR2 FQNEAQ (reference sequence). The V end lost 4 bases, the J end lost 0 bases, and 10 bases lay between the germline ends. For the CDR3, the DNA is TGTGCCAGCAGCTCCGGGGTTACCTCCTACAATGAGCAGTTCTTC. Translation: CASSSGVTSYNEQFF.

The chain joins TRBV7-9 to TRBJ2-7; 10 nucleotides align to TRBD2. Losses at the gene ends were 0 bases for V and 3 bases for J; bases not matched to a gene: 2. Germline V CDR1 and CDR2: SEHNR, FQNEAQ (reference sequence). CDR3 size: 15 residues. DNA of the CDR3: TGTGCCAGCAGCTTAGCTAGCGGGGGGCACTACGAGCAGTACTTC. Its protein is CASSLASGGHYEQYF. The full variable domain, with the rest looked up from reference TRBV7-9 and TRBJ2-7, is DTGVSQNPRHKITKRGQNVTFRCDPISEHNRLYWYRQTLGQGPEFLTYFQNEAQLEKSRLLSDRFSAERPKGSFSTLEIQRTEQGDSAMYLCASSLASGGHYEQYFGPGTRLTVT.

The genes are TRBV29-1 and TRBJ2-2, with 8 nucleotides matching TRBD1. This CDR3 spans 14 amino acids. Per germline, CDR1 SQVTM and CDR2 ANQGSEA. V lost 4 bases and J lost 4; bases outside the gene matches: 5. For the CDR3, the DNA is TGCAGCGTTGGGGGGACAGGCGGCACCGGGGAGCTGTTTTTT. Its protein is CSVGGTGGTGELFF.

The rearrangement links TRBV6-6 to TRBJ1-1, with D possibly TRBD1 on 6 matching bases. The CDR3 has 13 amino acids. V shed 0 bases and J shed 10 bases, with 12 bases lying between them. Per germline, CDR1 MNHNY and CDR2 SVGAGI (reference sequence). Written as DNA, the CDR3 is TGTGCCAGCAGTTACTCAGGGGGGATAGGAGCTTTCTTT. Translated: CASSYSGGIGAFF.

The chain is built from TRBV6-5 and TRBJ1-2; possible D gene TRBD1, 5 bases. V was cut by 0 bases and J by 6 bases, with 17 bases left in between. CDR1 and CDR2 (germline): MNHEY, SVGAGI. The CDR3 has 16 residues. Here the CDR3 DNA reads TGTGCCAGCAGTTACTCGATCCAGGGCCTAATGGATGGCTACACCTTC. Its protein product is CASSYSIQGLMDGYTF.

This rearrangement joins TRBV5-1 to TRBJ2-7; D is possibly TRBD2 (6 bases). Trimming pared 1 base from V and 5 bases from J, leaving 13 bases between. Germline-derived CDR1 and CDR2 are SGHRS and YFSETQ. This CDR3 contains 14 residues. CDR3 amino acids: CASSLTAGRDEQYF. For the CDR3, the DNA is TGCGCCAGCAGCTTGACAGCGGGTAGGGACGAGCAGTACTTC.

This chain uses TRBV18 with TRBJ1-1; weak D call: TRBD1 (6 bases). The CDR3 has 14 amino acids. Germline V gene lookup returns CDR1 KGHSH and CDR2 LQKENI. Trimming pared 6 bases from V and 1 base from J, leaving 12 bases between. The CDR3: CASSLLDRNTEAFF. The CDR3 DNA reads TGTGCCAGCTCCCTTCTGGACAGGAACACTGAAGCTTTCTTT. Looking up the rest from reference TRBV18 and TRBJ1-1 gives the full variable domain: NAGVMQNPRHLVRRRGQEARLRCSPMKGHSHVYWYRQLPEEGLKFMVYLQKENIIDESGMPKERFSAEFPKEGPSILRIQQVVRGDSAAYFCASSLLDRNTEAFFGQGTRLTVV.

This chain connects TRBV12-5 to TRBJ2-1, with no clear D. Germline CDR1 is LGHNT and CDR2 is FRNRAP. CDR3 size: 13 residues. The germline V and J ends were trimmed by 4 bases and 5 bases, with 9 bases remaining between them. CDR3 protein: CASGSAPNNEQFF. CDR3 sequence (DNA): TGTGCTAGTGGTTCGGCCCCGAACAATGAGCAGTTCTTC.

V and J are TRBV7-2 and TRBJ2-7, with TRBD2 matching 9 bases. This CDR3 has 15 amino acids. The V gene's germline CDR1 is SGHTA and CDR2 FQGNSA. The ends lost 1 base at V and 3 bases at J; junction bases unmatched: 4. The CDR3 DNA reads TGTGCCAGCAGCTTAGTCCCTAGCGGGGTCTACGAGCAGTACTTC. This encodes CASSLVPSGVYEQYF.

The V gene is TRBV2, the J gene TRBJ2-7, with no clear D. Germline assignment: CDR1 SNHLY and CDR2 FYNNEI. V gave up 2 bases and J gave up 3 bases, with 5 bases separating them. The CDR3 is 12 residues long. CDR3 DNA: TGTGCCAGCAGTGAAAAGGACTACGAGCAGTACTTC. This translates into CASSEKDYEQYF.

This chain uses TRBV12-1 with TRBJ2-7; the table's TRBD2 call for D was not verified on the DNA. TRBV12-1 is recorded as a pseudogene. The CDR3 consists of 12 residues. CDR3 sequence (DNA): TGTGCCAGCAGCTTTGGGAGATACGAGCAGTACTTC. Amino acids: CASSFGRYEQYF.

This chain connects TRBV18 to TRBJ2-4; D perhaps matches TRBD1 (6 bases). The V end lost 2 bases, the J end lost 7 bases, and 9 bases lay between the germline ends. Germline V gives CDR1 KGHSH, CDR2 LQKENI. CDR3 length: 13 residues. In DNA form, the CDR3 reads TGTGCCAGCTCACCAATCCAGGGGAACATTCAGTACTTC. Translation: CASSPIQGNIQYF.

The chain couples TRBV5-1 to TRBJ1-2, with 11 bases lining up with TRBD1. After removal of 4 bases from V and 5 bases from J, the junction contained 4 bases not matched to a gene. The CDR3 runs to 14 residues. Germline V gene lookup returns CDR1 SGHRS and CDR2 YFSETQ. The CDR3 sequence: CASSRGQGAYGYTF. For the CDR3, the DNA is TGCGCCAGCAGCCGCGGACAGGGGGCATATGGCTACACCTTC.

The chain employs TRBV6-5 and TRBJ2-7; D uncertain. CDR3 length: 13 residues. The V gene lost 6 bases and the J gene lost 9 bases, with 18 bases spanning the gap. CDR1 and CDR2 (germline): MNHEY, SVGAGI. The CDR3 protein is CASSSEPSRRQYF. The CDR3 coding sequence is TGTGCCAGCAGCTCTGAACCCTCCCGTAGGCAGTACTTC.

The rearrangement links TRBV5-1 to TRBJ2-1; TRBD2 matches 9 bases. CDR3 length equals 17 residues. Germline trimming cut 3 bases from V and 4 bases from J; bases unmatched to any gene: 11. Germline V gene lookup returns CDR1 SGHRS and CDR2 YFSETQ. DNA for the CDR3: TGCGCCAGCAGCTGGGAAAGGGTTAGCGGGGGATACAATGAGCAGTTCTTC. This gives the protein CASSWERVSGGYNEQFF.

This clone showed up just a few times. The rearrangement links TRBV6-1 to TRBJ1-5; 7 nucleotides agree with TRBD1. CDR1 MNHNS and CDR2 SASEGT come from the germline V gene. Germline trimming cut 4 bases from V and 6 bases from J; bases unmatched to any gene: 3. This CDR3 region has 13 residues. CDR3 sequence reads: CASSGQGVQPQHF. In DNA form, the CDR3 reads TGTGCCAGCAGTGGACAGGGAGTTCAGCCCCAGCATTTT.

This clone was found once. The chain uses TRBV19 and TRBJ2-5; D tentatively reads TRBD1 or TRBD2 (5 bases each). The end of the DNA aligns better with TRBJ2-7, so the J call may be wrong. The V gene's germline CDR1 is LNHDA and CDR2 SQIVND (reference sequence). The CDR3 is 14 residues long. CDR3 region: CASSIGGSSYEQYF. The CDR3 nucleotides read TGTGCCAGTAGTATTGGGGGTAGCTCCTACGAGCAGTACTTC.

This clone was found once. This sequence joins TRBV5-1 and TRBJ1-6, with a tentative D call TRBD1 (5 bases). Per germline, CDR1 SGHRS and CDR2 YFSETQ. This CDR3 spans 15 amino acids. The V gene lost 1 base and the J gene lost 7 bases, with 12 bases spanning the gap. This chain's CDR3 is CASSLLGDSNSPLHF. CDR3 DNA: TGCGCCAGCAGCTTGCTGGGGGACTCAAATTCACCCCTCCACTTT.

The chain uses TRBV30 and TRBJ1-2, with D perhaps TRBD1 (6 bases). Germline values: CDR1 GTSNPN, CDR2 SVGIG (reference sequence). V was pared by 7 bases and J by 0 bases, with 15 bases between. The length of the CDR3 is 14 residues. CDR3 nucleotide sequence: TGTGCCTTATCCCGGGACACCCCTAACTATGGCTACACCTTC. Protein: CALSRDTPNYGYTF.

Only one count was recorded for this clone. The V call is TRBV19, the J call TRBJ2-2, with D perhaps matching TRBD1 (5 bases). CDR1 is LNHDA, CDR2 SQIVND, per germline (reference sequence). The CDR3 is made up of 14 amino acids. Trimming took off 2 bases at V and 5 bases at J, with 9 bases between the two ends. The CDR3 nucleotides are TGTGCCAGTAGTATAAACAGGCGTACCGGGGAGCTGTTTTTT. Translated: CASSINRRTGELFF.

The V gene is TRBV5-1, the J gene TRBJ2-3, with TRBD2 identical over 7 bases. With 2 bases clipped from V and 6 bases from J, the junction kept 9 bases outside the gene matches. This CDR3 spans 15 amino acids. CDR1 is SGHRS and CDR2 is YFSETQ in the germline V gene. The CDR3 loop is CASSLSGAWLDTQYF. The CDR3 coding sequence is TGCGCCAGCAGCTTAAGCGGGGCCTGGCTGGATACGCAGTATTTT.

The chain combines TRBV6-1 with TRBJ1-2; D uncertain. With 2 bases removed from V and 8 bases from J, the gap between germline ends came to 12 bases. The germline V gene encodes CDR1 MNHNS and CDR2 SASEGT. The length of the CDR3 is 13 residues. The CDR3 is CASSEKRVGGYTF. CDR3 nucleotides: TGTGCCAGCAGTGAAAAAAGGGTGGGCGGCTACACCTTC.

The chain couples TRBV6-1 to TRBJ2-7; TRBD1 aligns across 8 bases. CDR1 is MNHNS, CDR2 SASEGT, per germline. The CDR3 covers 14 residues. V lost 6 bases, J lost 3 bases, and 7 bases stayed unmatched. CDR3 in DNA: TGTGCCAGCAGACCCCAGGGGGCGAACTACGAGCAGTACTTC. This gives the protein CASRPQGANYEQYF.

The gene calls are TRBV12-5 and TRBJ2-3; tentatively, D is TRBD1 (6 bases). This CDR3 has 14 amino acids. Germline loops: CDR1 LGHNT, CDR2 FRNRAP. The V end lost 6 bases, the J end lost 1 base, and 11 bases lay between the germline ends. CDR3 DNA: TGTGCTAGTGGAGCAGGGGCGCGCACAGATACGCAGTATTTT. Amino acid sequence: CASGAGARTDTQYF.